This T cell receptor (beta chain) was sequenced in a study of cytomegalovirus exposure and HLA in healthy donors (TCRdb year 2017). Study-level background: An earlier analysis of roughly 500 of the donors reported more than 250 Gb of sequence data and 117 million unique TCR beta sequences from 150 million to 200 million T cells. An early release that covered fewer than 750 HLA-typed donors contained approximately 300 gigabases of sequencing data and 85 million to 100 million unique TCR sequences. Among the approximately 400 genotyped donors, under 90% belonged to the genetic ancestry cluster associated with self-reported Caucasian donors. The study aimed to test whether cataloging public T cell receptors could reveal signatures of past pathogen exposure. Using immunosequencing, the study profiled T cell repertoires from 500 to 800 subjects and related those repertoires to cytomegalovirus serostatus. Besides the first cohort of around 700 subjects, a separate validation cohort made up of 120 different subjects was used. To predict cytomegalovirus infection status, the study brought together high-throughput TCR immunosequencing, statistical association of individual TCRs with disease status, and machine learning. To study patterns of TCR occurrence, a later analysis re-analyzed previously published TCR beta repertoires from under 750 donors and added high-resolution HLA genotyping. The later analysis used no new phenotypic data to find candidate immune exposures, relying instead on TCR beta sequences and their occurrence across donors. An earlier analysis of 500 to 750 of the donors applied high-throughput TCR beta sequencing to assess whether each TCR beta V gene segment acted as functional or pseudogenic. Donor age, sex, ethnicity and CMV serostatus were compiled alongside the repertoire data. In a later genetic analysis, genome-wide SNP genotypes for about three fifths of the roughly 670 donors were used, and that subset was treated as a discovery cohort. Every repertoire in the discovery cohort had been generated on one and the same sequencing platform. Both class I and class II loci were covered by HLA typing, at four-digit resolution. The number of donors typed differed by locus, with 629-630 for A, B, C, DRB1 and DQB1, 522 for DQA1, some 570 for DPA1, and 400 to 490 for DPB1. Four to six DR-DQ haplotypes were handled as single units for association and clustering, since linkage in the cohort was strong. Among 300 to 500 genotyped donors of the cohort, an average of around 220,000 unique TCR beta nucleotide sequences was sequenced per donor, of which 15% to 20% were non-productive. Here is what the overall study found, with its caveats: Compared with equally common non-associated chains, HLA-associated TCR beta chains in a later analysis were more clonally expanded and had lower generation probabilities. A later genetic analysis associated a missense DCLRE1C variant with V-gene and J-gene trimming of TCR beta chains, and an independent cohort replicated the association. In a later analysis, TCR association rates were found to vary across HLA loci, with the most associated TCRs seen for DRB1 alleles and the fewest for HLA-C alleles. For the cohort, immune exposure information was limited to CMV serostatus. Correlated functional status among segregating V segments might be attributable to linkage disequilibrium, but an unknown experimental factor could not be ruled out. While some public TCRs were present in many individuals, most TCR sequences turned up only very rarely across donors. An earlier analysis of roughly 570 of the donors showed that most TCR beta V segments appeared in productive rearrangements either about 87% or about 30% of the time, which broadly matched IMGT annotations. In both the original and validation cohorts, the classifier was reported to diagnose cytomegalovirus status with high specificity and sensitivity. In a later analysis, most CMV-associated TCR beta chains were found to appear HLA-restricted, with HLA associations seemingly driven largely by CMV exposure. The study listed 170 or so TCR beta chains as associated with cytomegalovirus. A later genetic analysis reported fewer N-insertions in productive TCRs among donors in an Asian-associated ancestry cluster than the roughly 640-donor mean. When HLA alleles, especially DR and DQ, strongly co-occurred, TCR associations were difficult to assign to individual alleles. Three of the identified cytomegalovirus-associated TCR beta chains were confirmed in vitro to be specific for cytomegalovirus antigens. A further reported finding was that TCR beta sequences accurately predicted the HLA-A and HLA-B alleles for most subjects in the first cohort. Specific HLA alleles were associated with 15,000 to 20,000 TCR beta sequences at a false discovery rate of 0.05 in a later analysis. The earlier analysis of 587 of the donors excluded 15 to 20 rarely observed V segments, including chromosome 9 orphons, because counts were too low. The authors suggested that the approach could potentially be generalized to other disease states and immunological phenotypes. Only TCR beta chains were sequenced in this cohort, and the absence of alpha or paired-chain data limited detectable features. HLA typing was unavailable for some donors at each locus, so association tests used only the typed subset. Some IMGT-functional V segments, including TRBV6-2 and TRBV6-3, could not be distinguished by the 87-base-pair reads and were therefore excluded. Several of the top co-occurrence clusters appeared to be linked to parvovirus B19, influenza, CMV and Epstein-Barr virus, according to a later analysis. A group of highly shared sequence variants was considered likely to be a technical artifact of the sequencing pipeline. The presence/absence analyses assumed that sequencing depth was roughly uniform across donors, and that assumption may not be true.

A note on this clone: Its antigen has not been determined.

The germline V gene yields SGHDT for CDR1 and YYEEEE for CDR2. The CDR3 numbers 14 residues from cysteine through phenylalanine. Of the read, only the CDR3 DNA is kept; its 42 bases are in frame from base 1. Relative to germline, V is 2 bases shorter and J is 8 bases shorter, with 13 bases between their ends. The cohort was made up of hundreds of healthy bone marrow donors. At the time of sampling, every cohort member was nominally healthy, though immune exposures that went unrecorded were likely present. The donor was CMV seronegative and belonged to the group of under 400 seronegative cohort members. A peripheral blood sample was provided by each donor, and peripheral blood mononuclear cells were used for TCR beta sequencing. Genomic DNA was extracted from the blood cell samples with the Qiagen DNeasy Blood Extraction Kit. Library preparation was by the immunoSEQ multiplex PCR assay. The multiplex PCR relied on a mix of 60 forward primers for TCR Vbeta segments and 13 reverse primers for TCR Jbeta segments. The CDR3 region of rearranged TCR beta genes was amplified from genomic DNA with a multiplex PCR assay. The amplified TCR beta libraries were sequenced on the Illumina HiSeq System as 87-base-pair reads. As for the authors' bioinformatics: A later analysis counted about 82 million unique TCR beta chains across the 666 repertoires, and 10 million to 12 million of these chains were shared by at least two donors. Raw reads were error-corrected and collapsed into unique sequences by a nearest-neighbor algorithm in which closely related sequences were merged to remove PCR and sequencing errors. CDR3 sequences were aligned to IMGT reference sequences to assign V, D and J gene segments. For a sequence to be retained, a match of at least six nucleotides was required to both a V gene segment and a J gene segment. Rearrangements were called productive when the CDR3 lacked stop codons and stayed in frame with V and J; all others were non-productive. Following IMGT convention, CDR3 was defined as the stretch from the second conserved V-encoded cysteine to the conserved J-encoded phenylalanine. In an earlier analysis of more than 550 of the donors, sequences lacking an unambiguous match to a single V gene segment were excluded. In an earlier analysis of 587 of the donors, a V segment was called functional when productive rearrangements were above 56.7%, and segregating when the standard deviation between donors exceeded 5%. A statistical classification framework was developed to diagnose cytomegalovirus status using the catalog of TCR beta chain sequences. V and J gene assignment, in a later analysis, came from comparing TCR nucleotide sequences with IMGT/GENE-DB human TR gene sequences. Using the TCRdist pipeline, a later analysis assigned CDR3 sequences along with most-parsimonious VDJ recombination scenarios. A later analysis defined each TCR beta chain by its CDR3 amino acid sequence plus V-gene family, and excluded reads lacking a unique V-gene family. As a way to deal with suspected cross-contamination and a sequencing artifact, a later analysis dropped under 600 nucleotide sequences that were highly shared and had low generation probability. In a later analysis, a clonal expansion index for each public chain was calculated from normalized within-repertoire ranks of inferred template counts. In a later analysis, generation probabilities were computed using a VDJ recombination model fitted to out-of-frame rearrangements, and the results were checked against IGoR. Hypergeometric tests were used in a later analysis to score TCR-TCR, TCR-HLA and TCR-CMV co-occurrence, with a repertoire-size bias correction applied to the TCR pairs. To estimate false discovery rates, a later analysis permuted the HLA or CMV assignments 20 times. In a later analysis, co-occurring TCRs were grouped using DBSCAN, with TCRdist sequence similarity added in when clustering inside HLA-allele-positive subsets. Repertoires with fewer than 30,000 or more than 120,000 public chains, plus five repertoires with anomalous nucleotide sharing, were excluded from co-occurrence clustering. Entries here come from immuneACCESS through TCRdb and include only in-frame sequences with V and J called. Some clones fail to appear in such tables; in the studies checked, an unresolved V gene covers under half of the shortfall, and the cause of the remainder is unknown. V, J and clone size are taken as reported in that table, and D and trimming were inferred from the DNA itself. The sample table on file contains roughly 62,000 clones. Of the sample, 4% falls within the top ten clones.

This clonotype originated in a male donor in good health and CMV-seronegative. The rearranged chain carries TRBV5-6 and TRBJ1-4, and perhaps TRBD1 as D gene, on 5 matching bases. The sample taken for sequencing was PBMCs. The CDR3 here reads CASSFKGDREKLFF. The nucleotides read TGTGCCAGCAGCTTTAAAGGGGATAGGGAAAAACTGTTTTTT.